This is a list of T cell receptor beta chains from one sample in a study of blood T cell repertoires in COVID-19. Data came from immunoSEQ multiplex PCR; TCRdb stores just in-frame clones and leaves some out. This repertoire shows about 120,000 clones, roughly nine tenths found once; its top ten account for approximately 28%. The sequenced sample was peripheral blood. The receptors were sampled from an older man with active or convalescent COVID-19. Both conserved end residues are part of each CDR3. Each record gives: D gene, V gene, J gene, clone size, CDR3 protein, CDR3 DNA. The D gene is left open where the match is weak. Size is stated for part of the rows, as once, few or many counts, or as a class when the clone is expanded.

>.|TRBV5-1|TRBJ1-5|.
CASSLDGVNQPQHF
TGCGCCAGCAGCTTGGACGGTGTAAATCAGCCCCAGCATTTT
>TRBD2|TRBV7-2|TRBJ2-7|.
CASSLISSGSIFGEQYF
TGTGCCAGCAGCTTAATTTCTAGCGGGAGCATTTTTGGCGAGCAGTACTTC
>TRBD1|TRBV4-1|TRBJ2-1|.
CASSDKDRGNYNEQFF
TGCGCCAGCAGCGACAAAGACAGGGGGAACTACAATGAGCAGTTCTTC
>.|TRBV1|TRBJ1-5|.
CTSSQGTGGNQPQHF
TGCACCAGCAGCCAAGGGACAGGGGGCAATCAGCCCCAGCATTTT
>.|TRBV29-1|TRBJ2-7|.
CSVPGLHYEQYF
TGCAGCGTTCCGGGACTCCACTACGAGCAGTACTTC
>TRBD1|TRBV19|TRBJ2-7|.
CASADRAYYEQYF
TGTGCCAGTGCGGACAGGGCTTACTACGAGCAGTACTTC
>.|TRBV11-3|TRBJ2-1|.
CASSLDWASYNEQFF
TGTGCCAGCAGCTTAGATTGGGCCTCCTACAATGAGCAGTTCTTC
>TRBD1|TRBV6-5|TRBJ1-1|.
CASSSIDRGTEAFF
TGTGCCAGCAGTTCCATCGACAGGGGCACTGAAGCTTTCTTT
>.|TRBV14|TRBJ1-2|.
CASSPLGGALYGYTF
TGTGCCAGCAGCCCTCTCGGGGGGGCCCTCTATGGCTACACCTTC
>TRBD1|TRBV19|TRBJ2-7|.
CASSMGDRGGEQYF
TGTGCCAGTAGTATGGGGGACAGGGGTGGGGAGCAGTACTTC
>TRBD2|TRBV4-2|TRBJ2-6|.
CASSQETSAGANVLTF
TGTGCCAGCAGCCAGGAGACTAGCGCGGGGGCCAACGTCCTGACTTTC
>.|TRBV14|TRBJ2-1|.
CASSLRHEQFF
TGTGCCAGCAGCCTCCGTCATGAGCAGTTCTTC
>TRBD1|TRBV5-1|TRBJ2-7|.
CASSFGSQGAYEQYF
TGCGCCAGCAGCTTTGGGTCCCAGGGGGCGTACGAGCAGTACTTC
>TRBD2|TRBV18|TRBJ2-7|.
CASSLGASGGNEQYF
TGTGCCAGCTCCCTCGGGGCCAGCGGGGGGAACGAGCAGTACTTC
>TRBD2|TRBV11-1|TRBJ2-7|once
CASSPGRAYEQYF
TGTGCCAGCAGCCCAGGGAGGGCCTACGAGCAGTACTTC
>.|TRBV24-1|TRBJ1-5|.
CATSDSNQPQHF
TGTGCCACCTCAGATAGCAATCAGCCCCAGCATTTT
>TRBD1|TRBV6-5|TRBJ2-7|.
CASSSPGQGAYEQYF
TGTGCCAGCAGCTCCCCGGGACAGGGGGCGTACGAGCAGTACTTC
>.|TRBV5-1|TRBJ2-3|.
CASSPLPDTQYF
TGCGCCAGCAGCCCTCTTCCAGATACGCAGTATTTT
>.|TRBV5-5|TRBJ1-1|.
CASSSPVGGGTEAFF
TGTGCCAGCAGCTCCCCAGTTGGGGGGGGGACTGAAGCTTTCTTT
>.|TRBV5-1|TRBJ2-2|.
CASSFAPGAGGNTGELFF
TGCGCCAGCAGCTTCGCGCCGGGGGCAGGGGGGAACACCGGGGAGCTGTTTTTT
>.|TRBV28|TRBJ2-7|.
CASSPGGPYEQYF
TGTGCCAGCAGCCCCGGAGGGCCCTACGAGCAGTACTTC
>.|TRBV15|TRBJ2-1|.
CATSRDFVSPLYNEQFF
TGTGCCACCAGCAGAGATTTCGTTTCCCCCCTCTACAATGAGCAGTTCTTC
>TRBD2|TRBV11-2|TRBJ2-1|few
CASSSGTRTYNEQFF
TGTGCCAGCAGCTCCGGGACTAGAACCTACAATGAGCAGTTCTTC
>.|TRBV3-1/TRBV3-2|TRBJ1-1|.
CASSLTVSTEAFF
TGTGCCAGCAGCCTTACAGTGAGCACTGAAGCTTTCTTT
>TRBD2|TRBV4-2|TRBJ2-1|.
CASSQDGGLAGPLQFF
TGTGCCAGCAGCCAAGATGGGGGACTAGCGGGTCCCCTGCAGTTCTTC
>TRBD2|TRBV11-2|TRBJ2-7|.
CASSGELAGDEQYF
TGTGCCAGCAGCGGCGAACTAGCGGGAGACGAGCAGTACTTC
>TRBD1|TRBV5-1|TRBJ1-2|.
CASGTAVDYGYTF
TGCGCCAGCGGGACAGCCGTGGACTATGGCTACACCTTC
>TRBD2|TRBV7-6|TRBJ2-5|.
CASSWTSGRETQYF
TGTGCCAGCAGCTGGACTAGCGGGAGGGAGACCCAGTACTTC
>.|TRBV27|TRBJ2-5|.
CASKLAGMETQYF
TGTGCCAGCAAATTAGCAGGGATGGAGACCCAGTACTTC
>TRBD1|TRBV15|TRBJ1-5|once
CATSRDGDRNQPQHF
TGTGCCACCAGCAGAGATGGGGACAGAAATCAGCCCCAGCATTTT
>.|TRBV11-2|TRBJ2-2|.
CASSPWTTADTGELFF
TGTGCCAGCAGCCCCTGGACAACAGCCGACACCGGGGAGCTGTTTTTT
>.|TRBV2|TRBJ2-7|.
CASTQNEGPSFAYEQYF
TGTGCCAGCACCCAGAACGAGGGTCCCTCTTTCGCCTACGAGCAGTACTTC
>TRBD2|TRBV5-1|TRBJ2-1|.
CASSLSVAGEGEQFF
TGCGCCAGCAGCTTGTCCGTAGCGGGAGAAGGTGAGCAGTTCTTC
>TRBD1|TRBV3-1/TRBV3-2|TRBJ2-5|.
CASSQFQGAGETQYF
TGTGCCAGCAGCCAATTTCAGGGGGCAGGAGAGACCCAGTACTTC
>TRBD1|TRBV4-2|TRBJ1-1|.
CASSQYRQGGEQGEAFF
TGTGCCAGCAGCCAATATAGACAGGGGGGGGAACAGGGTGAAGCTTTCTTT
>.|TRBV12-3/TRBV12-4|TRBJ1-4|.
CASSLRGGRKLFF
TGTGCCAGCAGTTTAAGAGGGGGACGGAAACTGTTTTTT
>TRBD2|TRBV29-1|TRBJ2-1|.
CSVLAGGPYNEQFF
TGCAGCGTTCTAGCGGGAGGGCCGTACAATGAGCAGTTCTTC
>TRBD2|TRBV29-1|TRBJ2-1|.
CSVFREGHNEQFF
TGCAGCGTTTTTCGGGAGGGGCACAATGAGCAGTTCTTC
>TRBD2|TRBV4-2|TRBJ2-1|.
CASSQAGGIGEQFF
TGTGCCAGCAGCCAAGCGGGGGGGATCGGTGAGCAGTTCTTC
>.|TRBV5-6|TRBJ1-1|.
CASTLGPEAFF
TGTGCCAGCACCCTGGGCCCTGAAGCTTTCTTT
>.|TRBV25-1|TRBJ2-7|.
CASSRGYEQYF
TGTGCCAGCAGTCGGGGATACGAGCAGTACTTC
>.|TRBV3-1/TRBV3-2|TRBJ1-5|.
CASSQDPRSNQPQHF
TGTGCCAGCAGCCAAGATCCCAGGAGCAATCAGCCCCAGCATTTT
>.|TRBV24-1|TRBJ2-1|.
CATSDFSNEQFF
TGTGCCACCAGTGATTTCTCCAATGAGCAGTTCTTC
>TRBD1|TRBV19|TRBJ1-6|.
CASSGTGYNSPLHF
TGTGCCAGTAGCGGGACAGGTTATAATTCACCCCTCCACTTT
>TRBD1|TRBV7-9|TRBJ1-4|.
CASSGTESTNEKLFF
TGTGCCAGCAGCGGGACAGAGTCAACTAATGAAAAACTGTTTTTT
>.|TRBV7-2|TRBJ1-1|once
CASSLRGASHTEAFF
TGTGCCAGCAGCTTACGGGGGGCCTCCCACACTGAAGCTTTCTTT
>TRBD1|TRBV6-6|TRBJ1-2|once
CASSSRDSYGYTF
TGTGCCAGCAGCTCTCGGGACAGCTATGGCTACACCTTC
>TRBD1|TRBV10-3|TRBJ1-2|.
CAISPGTGGWGYGYTF
TGTGCCATCAGCCCCGGGACAGGGGGCTGGGGCTATGGCTACACCTTC
>TRBD1|TRBV7-2|TRBJ2-2|.
CASSNDRVGTGELFF
TGTGCCAGCAGCAACGACAGGGTTGGCACCGGGGAGCTGTTTTTT
>.|TRBV29-1|TRBJ1-4|once
CSVAREGHEKLFF
TGCAGCGTAGCCCGCGAGGGCCATGAAAAACTGTTTTTT
>.|TRBV18|TRBJ2-2|.
CASNPGQNTGELFF
TGTGCCAGCAATCCGGGACAAAACACCGGGGAGCTGTTTTTT
>TRBD1|TRBV19|TRBJ1-6|.
CASSTRDSGNSPLHF
TGTGCCAGTAGTACCCGGGACAGCGGGAATTCACCCCTCCACTTT
>.|TRBV28|TRBJ2-7|.
CASSFGGHYEQYF
TGTGCCAGCAGTTTCGGGGGGCACTACGAGCAGTACTTC
>TRBD1|TRBV18|TRBJ2-7|.
CASSTGQGREQYF
TGTGCCAGCTCAACTGGACAGGGAAGAGAGCAGTACTTC
>TRBD1|TRBV28|TRBJ2-7|.
CASRSGQGGKYEQYF
TGTGCCAGCAGGTCGGGACAGGGGGGGAAATACGAGCAGTACTTC
>TRBD1|TRBV3-1/TRBV3-2|TRBJ1-1|.
CASSLSSGQKDKAFF
TGTGCCAGCAGCCTTAGTTCGGGACAGAAAGATAAAGCTTTCTTT
>.|TRBV6-1|TRBJ1-2|.
CASSESPNSYGYTF
TGTGCCAGCAGTGAGAGCCCTAACAGCTATGGCTACACCTTC
>.|TRBV5-4|TRBJ2-3|once
CASSRTSRTTDTQYF
TGTGCCAGCAGCAGAACTAGTAGGACGACAGATACGCAGTATTTT